These T cell receptor beta chains were read from a single sample in a study of CD8 T cell repertoires and HIV-1 epitope variants. Repertoires were generated with immunoSEQ multiplex PCR, while TCRdb's copy carries only in-frame clones and drops some. The repertoire includes about 5,000 clones, approximately 62% of them detected once, and 40% to 50% sits in the top ten. What these receptors recognize is not known. The sample comprised cultured CD8+ T cells derived from PBMCs. The receptors originated from a male donor with HIV. CDR3s include the opening cysteine and the closing phenylalanine or tryptophan. A D gene is named only where the DNA matches it firmly. Clone size is stated in some rows and not others, as once, few, many or a class when expanded.

>15|TRBD1|-|TRBV9|TRBJ1-4
TGTGCCAGCAGCTTTGGGGACAGGGGGGATGAAAAACTGTTTTTT
CASSFGDRGDEKLFF
>13|-|few|TRBV9|TRBJ1-1
TGTGCCAGCAGCGTTGACGGAAACACTGAAGCTTTCTTT
CASSVDGNTEAFF
>15|TRBD1|-|TRBV29-1|TRBJ1-2
TGCAGCGTTGAATCCGGGACAGGGGGGATCTATGGCTACACCTTC
CSVESGTGGIYGYTF
>15|-|-|TRBV5-4|TRBJ1-1
TGTGCCAGCAGCTTGGACAGGTCCATTGCCACTGAAGCTTTCTTT
CASSLDRSIATEAFF
>13|-|-|TRBV29-1|TRBJ2-1
TGCAGCGTTGTCCACAGGGACGGCAATGAGCAGTTCTTC
CSVVHRDGNEQFF
>17|TRBD1|-|TRBV4-3|TRBJ1-4
TGCGCCAGCAGCCAGGGACCTGCCGGGACAGGGGACGAAAAACTGTTTTTT
CASSQGPAGTGDEKLFF
>13|-|-|TRBV5-6|TRBJ1-2
TGTGCCAGCAGCGAAGGGCCTCTCTATGGCTACACCTTC
CASSEGPLYGYTF
>15|-|-|TRBV2|TRBJ2-6
TGTGCCAGCACCCCCTTCGACTCTGGGGCCAACGTCCTGACTTTC
CASTPFDSGANVLTF
>16|-|few|TRBV11-1|TRBJ2-3
TGTGCCAGCAGCTTAGTCCCTAGTCTTACCACAGATACGCAGTATTTT
CASSLVPSLTTDTQYF
>15|TRBD1|-|TRBV7-9|TRBJ2-1
TGTGCCAGCAGCCCCGGACAGGGAGCGGACAATGAGCAGTTCTTC
CASSPGQGADNEQFF
>11|-|-|TRBV6-5|TRBJ1-1
TGTGCCAGCAGCGACGGTTTAGAAGCTTTCTTT
CASSDGLEAFF
>12|-|-|TRBV5-1|TRBJ2-7
TGCGCCAGCAGCGGTTACTCCTACGAGCAGTACTTC
CASSGYSYEQYF
>13|-|-|TRBV28|TRBJ2-7
TGTGCCAGCAGTTTATGGGACTTCCCCGAGCAGTACTTC
CASSLWDFPEQYF
>14|TRBD1|few|TRBV5-6|TRBJ2-7
TGTGCCAGCAGCCCCGGGACAGGTACCTACGAGCAGTACTTC
CASSPGTGTYEQYF
>15|-|-|TRBV11-3|TRBJ2-1
TGTGCCAGCAGCCGCAGATCAGACATTTCCTATGAGCAGTTCTTC
CASSRRSDISYEQFF
>17|TRBD1|-|TRBV28|TRBJ1-1
TGTGCCAGCAGTTTAGACAGGGACCTGTCCTTTGCCAGGGAAGCTTTCTTT
CASSLDRDLSFAREAFF
>13|-|-|TRBV6-6|TRBJ2-7
TGTGCCAGCAGTTACGGGAGGGGGTACGAGCAGTACTTC
CASSYGRGYEQYF
>13|-|-|TRBV27|TRBJ1-2
TGTGCCAGCAGTTCCCCGGATGCGTTGGGCTACACCTTC
CASSSPDALGYTF
>15|-|once|TRBV6-6|TRBJ1-5
TGTGCCAGCACGTACGAGGGAGGGGAGAATCAGCCCCAGCATTTT
CASTYEGGENQPQHF
>14|-|-|TRBV9|TRBJ2-3
TGTGCCAGCAGCTCGGAGGGTGGGGCAGATACGCAGTATTTT
CASSSEGGADTQYF
>13|-|-|TRBV5-6|TRBJ2-7
TGTGCCAGCAGCGGTCGGGACCGCTACGAGCAGTACTTC
CASSGRDRYEQYF
>15|TRBD1|-|TRBV15|TRBJ1-5
TGTGCCACCAGCAGAGATTTTACAGGGGGACAGCCCCAGCATTTT
CATSRDFTGGQPQHF
>15|-|-|TRBV7-9|TRBJ2-1
TGTGCCAGCAGCCTTACATTGGACTCCTACAATGAGCAGTTCTTC
CASSLTLDSYNEQFF
>14|-|few|TRBV4-2|TRBJ2-7
TGTGCCAGCAGCCAAGATCACGGATTCTACGAGCAGTACTTC
CASSQDHGFYEQYF
>18|-|-|TRBV7-2|TRBJ1-1
TGTGCCAGCAGCTTAGGAGGATCATCAATAGGCAGGGCCACTGAAGCTTTCTTT
CASSLGGSSIGRATEAFF
>12|TRBD1|few|TRBV5-1|TRBJ1-1
TGCGCCAGCAGTCAGGGGACAGTTGAAGCTTTCTTT
CASSQGTVEAFF
>15|-|-|TRBV7-6|TRBJ2-1
TGTGCCAGCAGCGCAGGCAGGGGGGATAACAATGAGCAGTTCTTC
CASSAGRGDNNEQFF
>13|-|-|TRBV5-4|TRBJ2-7
TGTGCCAGCAGCTTGGCTGGGGAAAACGAGCAGTACTTC
CASSLAGENEQYF
>13|TRBD1|once|TRBV27|TRBJ2-7
TGTGCCAGCAGCCCGGGACAGGGTGACGAGCAGTACTTC
CASSPGQGDEQYF
>19|-|-|TRBV5-4|TRBJ1-5
TGTGCCAGTACCGCCCGGCGGAGGCTGGCCGGGACTGCTGATCAGCCCCAGCATTTT
CASTARRRLAGTADQPQHF
>16|TRBD1|-|TRBV19|TRBJ1-5
TGTGCCAGTAGTATAGGGGGGACAGGGTTTTATCAGCCCCAGCATTTT
CASSIGGTGFYQPQHF
>12|-|-|TRBV28|TRBJ1-5
TGTGCCAGCGAGATAAGCAATCAGCCCCAGCATTTT
CASEISNQPQHF
>16|TRBD1|-|TRBV10-3|TRBJ1-4
TGTGCCATCAGTGGAGGACAGGGCGCGGAGAATGAAAAACTGTTTTTT
CAISGGQGAENEKLFF
>12|-|-|TRBV28|TRBJ1-5
TGTGCCAGCAGTTACGGAAGTCAGCCCCAGCATTTT
CASSYGSQPQHF
>13|-|-|TRBV7-8|TRBJ2-7
TGTGCCAGCAGATCAGGGGAATCCTACGAGCAGTACTTC
CASRSGESYEQYF
>18|TRBD1|-|TRBV19|TRBJ2-4
TGTGCCAGTAGTTGGGGGGACAGGGCGGGAATAGCCAAAAACATTCAGTACTTC
CASSWGDRAGIAKNIQYF
>12|-|few|TRBV11-2|TRBJ2-2
TGTGCCAGCAGCCCCTTTGGTGGGGAGCTGTTTTTT
CASSPFGGELFF
>14|TRBD1|-|TRBV5-1|TRBJ1-4
TGCGCCAGCAGCTCCGGGACAGGGCCTGAAAAACTGTTTTTT
CASSSGTGPEKLFF
>16|-|-|TRBV27|TRBJ2-7
TGTGCCAGCAGTTTATCGATGGGGGAGTTAACCTACGAGCAGTACTTC
CASSLSMGELTYEQYF
>15|-|medium-sized|TRBV27|TRBJ1-3
TGTGCCAGCAGTGCGGACGGATACTCTGGAAACACCATATATTTT
CASSADGYSGNTIYF
>13|-|-|TRBV6-1|TRBJ2-2
TGTGCCAGCAAGCCCGGGACCAACGGGGAGCTGTTTTTT
CASKPGTNGELFF
>13|TRBD1|few|TRBV11-1|TRBJ2-7
TGTGCCAGCAGCTTACAGGGGGCCTACGAGCAGTACTTC
CASSLQGAYEQYF
>15|-|-|TRBV11-1|TRBJ2-7
TGTGCCAGCAGCTTAGGGAGACAAGGCCCCTACGAGCAGTACTTC
CASSLGRQGPYEQYF
>15|TRBD2|-|TRBV5-6|TRBJ2-5
TGTGCCAGCAGCCCACCCACTAGCGGCGGGGAGACCCAGTACTTC
CASSPPTSGGETQYF
>11|-|-|TRBV6-4|TRBJ2-2
TGTGCCAGCAGTGACTCAGGGGAGCTGTTTTTT
CASSDSGELFF
>16|-|few|TRBV28|TRBJ2-1
TGTGCCAGCACCACAGGGGGGGAGGGAGTCTACAATGAGCAGTTCTTC
CASTTGGEGVYNEQFF
>14|-|few|TRBV6-6|TRBJ2-1
TGTGCCAGCAGTTCCCCGACTATTTACAATGAGCAGTTCTTC
CASSSPTIYNEQFF
>14|-|few|TRBV19|TRBJ1-5
TGTGCCAGTAGTATAGTGCAGGGCAATCAGCCCCAGCATTTT
CASSIVQGNQPQHF
>15|TRBD1|once|TRBV7-2|TRBJ1-2
TGTGCCAGCAGCCTAGGGGACAGCGGGAGGGGTGGCTACACCTTC
CASSLGDSGRGGYTF
>13|-|few|TRBV5-4|TRBJ2-1
TGTGCCAGCAGCTTGATGGTTGACAATGAGCAGTTCTTC
CASSLMVDNEQFF